This TCR beta chain was captured in a study of T cells expressing NK-cell markers. The wider study: The authors derived TCR beta repertoires from sorted CD3+CD56+NKG2C+, CD3+CD56+NKG2C- and CD3+CD56-NKG2C+ T cells. The eight sequenced donors comprised seven who were HCMV-seropositive and one who was seronegative.

TCRdb re-called the 5' RACE reads and shows each CDR3 protein once, DNA omitted. This sample's table reports some 410,000 distinct CDR3 sequences. From germline, CDR1 is KGHSH and CDR2 LQKENI. CDR3 length: 17 residues. The sample comprised blood T cells: a sorted CD56 or NKG2C T cell subset, CD4+ or CD8+ T cells, or bulk PBMC T cells (not recorded which). This clonotype was obtained from a woman aged 18 to 69 in good health. The chain combines TRBV18 with TRBJ2-3; the D call from TCRdb, TRBD2, cannot be confirmed without DNA. CDR3 region: CASSPPWGGLSTDTQYF.